A selection of T cell receptor beta chains follows, all from one sample in a study of CD8+ T cells in alopecia areata. Repertoires were generated with immunoSEQ multiplex PCR, while TCRdb's copy carries only in-frame clones and drops some. The sample lists about 220,000 clones; 50% to 60% were seen once. The starting material was CD4+ T cells sorted from blood, obtained at week 4, from a patient treated with tofacitinib. These receptors were taken from a human donor with alopecia areata. Both conserved end residues are part of each CDR3. A D gene is named only where the DNA matches it firmly. Where a row states a size, it is once, few, many or the class of an expanded clone; other rows omit it.

clone size	D gene	J gene	V gene	CDR3 DNA	CDR3 protein
once	TRBD1	TRBJ1-2	TRBV27	TGTGCCAGCAGTCCCCGACAGGGGGCCTTTCCTAACTATGGCTACACCTTC	CASSPRQGAFPNYGYTF
NA	TRBD2	TRBJ2-1	TRBV10-3	TGTGCCATCACCGAAAGGCGGGGGGCCGTCAATGAGCAGTTCTTC	CAITERRGAVNEQFF
NA	NA	TRBJ2-2	TRBV27	TGTGCCAGCAGTTTATGGGGTACCACCGGGGAGCTGTTTTTT	CASSLWGTTGELFF
NA	TRBD2	TRBJ2-3	TRBV4-2	TGTGCCAGCAGCCCCTCTAGCGGGGGGTGGGGCACGCAGTATTTT	CASSPSSGGWGTQYF
NA	TRBD1	TRBJ2-3	TRBV6-6	TGTGCCAGCACCGAGGAGAGGCCGACAGGGACAGATACGCAGTATTTT	CASTEERPTGTDTQYF
NA	NA	TRBJ2-5	TRBV7-2	TGTGCCAGCAGCTCCCGGACAGTGAAGAGGGAGACCCAGTACTTC	CASSSRTVKRETQYF
NA	TRBD2	TRBJ2-3	TRBV30	TGTGCCTGGAGCCGGCCTAGCGGGCGAACTACAGATACGCAGTATTTT	CAWSRPSGRTTDTQYF
NA	NA	TRBJ1-1	TRBV29-1	TGCAGCTCTGCGACAGTCAACACTGAAGCTTTCTTT	CSSATVNTEAFF
NA	TRBD2	TRBJ2-3	TRBV29-1	TGCAGCGTTGTACTAGCGGGGGGGCATACAGATACGCAGTATTTT	CSVVLAGGHTDTQYF
NA	NA	TRBJ2-3	TRBV6-5	TGTGCCAGCAGTGGGATGGGGGAGACCACAGATACGCAGTATTTT	CASSGMGETTDTQYF
NA	TRBD1	TRBJ1-6	TRBV5-6	TGTGCCAGCAGCTTGGGACAGGGTCCGCATGGATCACCCCTCCACTTT	CASSLGQGPHGSPLHF
NA	TRBD2	TRBJ2-1	TRBV30	TGTGCCTTCTCGCGGGGGGTGAATGAGCAGTTCTTC	CAFSRGVNEQFF
NA	NA	TRBJ2-6	TRBV7-2	TGTGCCAGCAGCTTAAGGTCTGGGGCCAACGTCCTGACTTTC	CASSLRSGANVLTF
once	NA	TRBJ2-1	TRBV29-1	TGCAGCGTAAAGACTAACTCCTACAATGAGCAGTTCTTC	CSVKTNSYNEQFF
few	TRBD1	TRBJ2-5	TRBV30	TGTGCCTGGAGTCGCTCAGGGACAGGGATGGTGAAGACCCAGTACTTC	CAWSRSGTGMVKTQYF
few	TRBD1	TRBJ2-5	TRBV27	TGTGCCAGCAGTTTAAGCAGGACAGGCCAAGAGACCCAGTACTTC	CASSLSRTGQETQYF
NA	NA	TRBJ1-2	TRBV27	TGTGCCAGCAGGCTAACTAGTTTAATTGGAAGCTATGGCTACACCTTC	CASRLTSLIGSYGYTF
few	NA	TRBJ1-2	TRBV4-3	TGCGCCAGCAGCCAAAGCGCGAATGGGAACTATGGCTACACCTTC	CASSQSANGNYGYTF
NA	NA	TRBJ1-5	TRBV30	TGTGCCTGGCAACAGGGAAATAGCAATCAGCCCCAGCATTTT	CAWQQGNSNQPQHF
many	TRBD2	TRBJ2-1	TRBV2	TGTGCCAGCAGCCCGGGACTAGCGGGATCAAATGAGCAGTTCTTC	CASSPGLAGSNEQFF
NA	NA	TRBJ1-5	TRBV30	TGTGCCTGGAGTGTAATGGGGGTTAATCAGCCCCAGCATTTT	CAWSVMGVNQPQHF
NA	TRBD1	TRBJ2-7	TRBV13	TGTGCCAGCAGCATGCGACAGGGGGCCTACGAGCAGTACTTC	CASSMRQGAYEQYF
few	NA	TRBJ1-5	TRBV7-8	TGTGCCAGCAGCTTAGCAGGGACAAATCAGCCCCAGCATTTT	CASSLAGTNQPQHF
few	NA	TRBJ2-3	TRBV29-1	TGCAGCGTTGATATCTTAGTCTCGGCTTCGACGCAGTATTTT	CSVDILVSASTQYF
few	TRBD1	TRBJ1-2	TRBV5-4	TGTGCCAGCAGCCACGGACAGGAGCCCTATGGCTACACCTTC	CASSHGQEPYGYTF
many	NA	TRBJ1-4	TRBV7-8	TGTGCCAGCAGCTCGAAATCTTACGATGAAAAACTGTTTTTT	CASSSKSYDEKLFF
NA	NA	TRBJ2-3	TRBV5-1	TGCGCCAGCAGCTTGTTGCAGACAGTCTACACAGATACGCAGTATTTT	CASSLLQTVYTDTQYF
few	NA	TRBJ2-4	TRBV2	TGTGCCAGTAAGGGCCGACAGCGGCCAGTAGGAAACATTCAGTACTTC	CASKGRQRPVGNIQYF
NA	TRBD1	TRBJ2-7	TRBV29-1	TGCAGCGTCGAGACCGGACAGGGCTACGAGCAGTACTTC	CSVETGQGYEQYF
NA	NA	TRBJ2-7	TRBV7-2	TGTGCCAGCAGCTTATTAGGCAGGAGCTACGAGCAGTACTTC	CASSLLGRSYEQYF
few	TRBD1	TRBJ1-6	TRBV6-5	TGTGCCAGCAGTTACTCGGGACAGGGTGAATCACCCCTCCACTTT	CASSYSGQGESPLHF
NA	TRBD2	TRBJ2-3	TRBV30	TGTGCCTGGAGTGTACGTCTGCCCGGGGGGGGTGATACGCAGTATTTT	CAWSVRLPGGGDTQYF
NA	NA	TRBJ1-1	TRBV15	TGTGCCACCAGCAGTGATCGACTGGAGGTGAACACTGAAGCTTTCTTT	CATSSDRLEVNTEAFF
NA	NA	TRBJ1-2	TRBV7-2	TGTGCCAGCAGTCCCGAAGTGGGCGTGGATGGCTACACCTTC	CASSPEVGVDGYTF
NA	TRBD2	TRBJ2-7	TRBV5-6	TGTGCCAGCAGCTGGGGACTAGCGGGATACGAGCAGTACTTC	CASSWGLAGYEQYF
NA	NA	TRBJ1-5	TRBV4-1	TGCGCCAGCAGCCAAGGTCTCCCCTTGGAGCCCCAGCATTTT	CASSQGLPLEPQHF
NA	NA	TRBJ1-1	TRBV27	TGTGCCAGCAGGAGTACCTTGACTGAAGCTTTCTTT	CASRSTLTEAFF